This T cell receptor (beta chain) was found in a study of breast tumors, draining lymph nodes, adjacent tissues. Study-level findings and limits: Data fit most tumor T cells coming from lymph node, expanding in tumor. Tumor TCR diversity was below lymph nodes but above nontumor tissue. Compared with basal-like, luminal-like tumors shared significantly more repertoire with nontumor tissue. That most tumor T cells come from lymph nodes remained unproven.

Breast cancer patients provided tissue from their axillary draining lymph nodes. From the multiplex PCR reads, TCRdb called clonotypes with MiXCR, one entry per CDR3 protein. The profile shows about 200,000 distinct CDR3 sequences, approximately 30% of them singletons. This clonotype was observed many times. What it binds is unknown. The V and J ends lost 2 bases and 9 bases, in that order; junction bases with no gene match: 9. Germline V lookup: CDR1 DFQATT, CDR2 SNEGSKA (reference sequence). The CDR3 length is 16 residues. Sequencing was performed on axillary lymph node tissue. The rearrangement joins TRBV20-1 to TRBJ2-1; 14 bases align to TRBD2. This receptor was identified in a female donor with breast cancer. Some clones in this sample may be carry-over from other donors' samples. The CDR3 sequence: CSARNPGTSGSGEQFF. The CDR3, as DNA: TGCAGTGCTAGAAACCCCGGGACTAGCGGGAGTGGTGAGCAGTTCTTC.